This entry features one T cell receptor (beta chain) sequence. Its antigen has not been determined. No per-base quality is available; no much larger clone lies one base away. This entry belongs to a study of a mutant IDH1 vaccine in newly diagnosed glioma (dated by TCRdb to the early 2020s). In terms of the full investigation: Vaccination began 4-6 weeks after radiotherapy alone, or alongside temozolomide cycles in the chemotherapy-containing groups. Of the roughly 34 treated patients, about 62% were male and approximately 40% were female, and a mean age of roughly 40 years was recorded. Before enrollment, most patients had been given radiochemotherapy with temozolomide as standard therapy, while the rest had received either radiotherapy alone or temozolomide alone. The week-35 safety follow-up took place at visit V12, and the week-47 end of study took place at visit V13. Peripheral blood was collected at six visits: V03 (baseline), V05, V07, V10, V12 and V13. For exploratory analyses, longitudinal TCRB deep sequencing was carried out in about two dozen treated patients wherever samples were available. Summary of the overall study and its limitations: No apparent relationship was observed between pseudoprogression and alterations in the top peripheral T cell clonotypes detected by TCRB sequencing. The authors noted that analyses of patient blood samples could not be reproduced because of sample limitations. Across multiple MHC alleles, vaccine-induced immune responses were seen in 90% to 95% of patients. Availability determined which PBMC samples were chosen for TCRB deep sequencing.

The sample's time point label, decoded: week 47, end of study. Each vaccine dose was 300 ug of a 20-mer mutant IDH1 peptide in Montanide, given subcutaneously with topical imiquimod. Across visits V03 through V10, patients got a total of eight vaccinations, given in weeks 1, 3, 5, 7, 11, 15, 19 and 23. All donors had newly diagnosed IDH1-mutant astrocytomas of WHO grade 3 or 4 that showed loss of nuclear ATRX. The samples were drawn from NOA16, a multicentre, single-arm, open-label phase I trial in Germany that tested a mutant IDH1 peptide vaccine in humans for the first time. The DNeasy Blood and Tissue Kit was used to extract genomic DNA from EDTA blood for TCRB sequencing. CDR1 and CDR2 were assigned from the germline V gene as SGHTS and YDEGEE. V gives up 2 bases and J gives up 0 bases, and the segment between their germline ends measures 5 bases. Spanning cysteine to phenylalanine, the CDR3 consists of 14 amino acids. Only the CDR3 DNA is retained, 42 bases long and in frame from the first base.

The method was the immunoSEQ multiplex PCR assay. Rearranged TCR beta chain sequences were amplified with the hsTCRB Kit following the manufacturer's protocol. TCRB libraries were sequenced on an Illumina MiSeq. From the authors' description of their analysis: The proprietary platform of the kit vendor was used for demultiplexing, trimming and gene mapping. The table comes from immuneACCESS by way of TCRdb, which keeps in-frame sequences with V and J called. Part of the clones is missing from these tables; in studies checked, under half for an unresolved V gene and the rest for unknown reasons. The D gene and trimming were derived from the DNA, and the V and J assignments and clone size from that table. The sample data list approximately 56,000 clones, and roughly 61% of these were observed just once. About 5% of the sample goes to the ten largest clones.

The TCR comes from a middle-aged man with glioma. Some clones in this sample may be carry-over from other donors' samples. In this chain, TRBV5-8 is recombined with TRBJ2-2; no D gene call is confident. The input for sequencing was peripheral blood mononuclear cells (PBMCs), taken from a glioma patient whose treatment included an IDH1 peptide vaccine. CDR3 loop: CASSLRANTGELFF. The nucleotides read TGTGCCAGCAGCTTACGGGCGAACACCGGGGAGCTGTTTTTT.